This T cell receptor beta chain was identified during a study of CD8+CD57+ T cells in acquired aplastic anemia. Study-wide background: Yields of DNA that came from sorted CD4+ and CD8+ cells averaged 3.2 ug.

A note on this clonotype: What it binds is unknown.

V shed 3 bases and J shed 8 bases, with 21 bases lying between them. The CDR3 has 16 amino acids. Germline CDR1 is SGHNT and CDR2 is YYREEE (reference sequence). CD8+CD57+ cell expansion had been shown by flow cytometry in patients chosen for sequencing. Study observations and caveats: Simpson's diversity of CD8+ cells was not significantly different in patients compared with controls. The study identified twenty-nine CD8+ CDR3 sequences shared by patients and controls.

The template used for profiling TCR beta VDJ and CDR3 was genomic DNA. From the reads, TCRdb called clonotypes with MiXCR, one entry per CDR3 protein. Of about 260,000 distinct CDR3 sequences in the sample, 65% to 90% are singletons; the top ten hold approximately 40%. This TCR was sampled from a human donor with aplastic anemia. V usage is TRBV5-4 and J usage is TRBJ2-1, with a weak D call TRBD1 (5 bases). Sequencing input: sorted CD4+, CD8+, or CD8+CD57+ T cells (not recorded which) from PBMCs. The CDR3 reads CASSYRGGNGQDEQFF. CDR3 DNA sequence: TGTGCCAGCAGCTATAGGGGCGGAAACGGTCAGGATGAGCAGTTCTTC.